This T cell receptor (beta chain) was recorded in a study of cytotoxic CD8 clonotypes in ibrutinib-treated CLL. Whole-study findings and limits: Starting clonality was above that of age-matched healthy donors and tracked circulating CD8+ T-cell counts. Under therapy, public clonotypes either contracted or stayed stable, and they were uncommon.

The CDR3 totals 13 residues. V gave up 3 bases and J gave up 7 bases, with 10 bases separating them. CDR1 is MRHNA, CDR2 SNTAGT, per germline. Assay: immunoSEQ multiplex PCR; the TCRdb copy retains only in-frame clones and omits some. The sample records 50,000 to 60,000 clones, around four fifths being singletons. Points on this clone: What it recognizes is unknown.

The sequence came from a human donor with chronic lymphocytic leukemia. Sequenced material: PBMCs, taken after 24 months of ibrutinib treatment. The rearrangement joins TRBV6-4 to TRBJ2-4; no clear D gene. The CDR3 reads CASSDYPSNIQYF. Here the CDR3 DNA reads TGTGCCAGCAGTGATTACCCCTCGAACATTCAGTACTTC.